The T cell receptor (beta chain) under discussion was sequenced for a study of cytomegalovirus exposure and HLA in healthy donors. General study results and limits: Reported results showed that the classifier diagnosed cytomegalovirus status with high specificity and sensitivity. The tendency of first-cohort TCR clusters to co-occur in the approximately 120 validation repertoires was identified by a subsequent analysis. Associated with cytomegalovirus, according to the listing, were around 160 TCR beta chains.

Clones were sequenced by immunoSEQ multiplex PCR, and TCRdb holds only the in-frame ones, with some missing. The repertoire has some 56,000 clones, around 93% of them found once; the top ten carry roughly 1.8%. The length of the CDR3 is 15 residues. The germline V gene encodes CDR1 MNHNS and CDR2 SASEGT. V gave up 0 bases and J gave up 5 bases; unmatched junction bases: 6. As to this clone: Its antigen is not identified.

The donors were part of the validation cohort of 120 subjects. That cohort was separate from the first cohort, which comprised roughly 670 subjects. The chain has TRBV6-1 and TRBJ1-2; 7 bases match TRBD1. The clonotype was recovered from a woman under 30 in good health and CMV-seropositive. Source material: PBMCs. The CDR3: CASSEAQGTAYGYTF. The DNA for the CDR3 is TGTGCCAGCAGTGAAGCGCAAGGGACAGCTTATGGCTACACCTTC.